This is a list of T cell receptor beta chains from one sample in a study of blood T cell repertoires in COVID-19. The table came from immunoSEQ multiplex PCR; TCRdb's copy has only in-frame clones and leaves some out. The sample carries hundreds of thousands of clones, about 87% recorded once. What was sequenced was PBMCs or T cells enriched from blood (not recorded which). These receptors were obtained from a woman aged 18-29 years who had recovered from COVID-19. Both conserved end residues are part of each CDR3. Each record gives: clone size, V gene, J gene, CDR3 protein. Not every row has a clone size; where given, it reads once, few, many or a size class.

clone_size: -
v_call: TRBV28
j_call: TRBJ1-1
cdr3_aa: CASTLAGLEHTEAFF

clone_size: -
v_call: TRBV9
j_call: TRBJ2-3
cdr3_aa: CASSTRTGGTDTQYF

clone_size: -
v_call: TRBV4-1
j_call: TRBJ2-1
cdr3_aa: CASSQVPPISNNEQFF

clone_size: -
v_call: TRBV12-5
j_call: TRBJ1-1
cdr3_aa: CASGLQGMNTEAFF

clone_size: -
v_call: TRBV7-2
j_call: TRBJ2-4
cdr3_aa: CASSLIPVGTGAKNIQYF

clone_size: -
v_call: TRBV5-4
j_call: TRBJ1-2
cdr3_aa: CASSLVRRPDYGYTF

clone_size: -
v_call: TRBV28
j_call: TRBJ2-7
cdr3_aa: CASSRTSGSSYEQYF

clone_size: -
v_call: TRBV4-2
j_call: TRBJ2-1
cdr3_aa: CASSQDLSRGSSYNEQFF

clone_size: -
v_call: TRBV19
j_call: TRBJ1-5
cdr3_aa: CASSWAGASNQPQHF

clone_size: few
v_call: TRBV6-2/TRBV6-3
j_call: TRBJ1-5
cdr3_aa: CASSSIGQGNQPQHF

clone_size: -
v_call: TRBV28
j_call: TRBJ2-7
cdr3_aa: CASSLAGGTYEQYF

clone_size: -
v_call: TRBV5-1
j_call: TRBJ2-5
cdr3_aa: CASSLTVPETQYF

clone_size: once
v_call: TRBV27
j_call: TRBJ2-7
cdr3_aa: CASSLLAGGPFEQYF

clone_size: -
v_call: TRBV2
j_call: TRBJ2-1
cdr3_aa: CASRFGGGGYNEQFF

clone_size: -
v_call: TRBV6-4
j_call: TRBJ1-5
cdr3_aa: CASSATPSQPQHF

clone_size: -
v_call: TRBV2
j_call: TRBJ1-2
cdr3_aa: CASRPPTGGSDGYTF

clone_size: -
v_call: TRBV6-2/TRBV6-3
j_call: TRBJ2-5
cdr3_aa: CASSGGGQETQYF

clone_size: -
v_call: TRBV7-2
j_call: TRBJ1-1
cdr3_aa: CASSLNNFWEAFF

clone_size: many
v_call: TRBV2
j_call: TRBJ1-4
cdr3_aa: CASRDRGLSNEKLFF

clone_size: -
v_call: TRBV5-5
j_call: TRBJ2-7
cdr3_aa: CASSLTGHSTYEQYF

clone_size: -
v_call: TRBV5-1
j_call: TRBJ1-2
cdr3_aa: CASSWTVQRGRTPNYGYTF

clone_size: few
v_call: TRBV3-1/TRBV3-2
j_call: TRBJ1-5
cdr3_aa: CASSRGHGGNQPQHF

clone_size: -
v_call: TRBV7-9
j_call: TRBJ2-7
cdr3_aa: CASSPHRDEQYF

clone_size: -
v_call: TRBV18
j_call: TRBJ1-1
cdr3_aa: CASSPSLQTSNTEAFF

clone_size: -
v_call: TRBV5-8
j_call: TRBJ1-1
cdr3_aa: CASSFTGATEAFF

clone_size: -
v_call: TRBV9
j_call: TRBJ2-1
cdr3_aa: CASSADRGRYNEQFF

clone_size: -
v_call: TRBV28
j_call: TRBJ2-1
cdr3_aa: CASSKLAGEIKEQFF

clone_size: -
v_call: TRBV11-2
j_call: TRBJ1-4
cdr3_aa: CASSWAGGHEKLFF

clone_size: -
v_call: TRBV9
j_call: TRBJ1-1
cdr3_aa: CASSVDVTLNTEAFF

clone_size: -
v_call: TRBV5-4
j_call: TRBJ1-2
cdr3_aa: CASSLGAGNYYGYTF

clone_size: -
v_call: TRBV19
j_call: TRBJ1-5
cdr3_aa: CASSMRFPDQPQHF

clone_size: -
v_call: TRBV5-1
j_call: TRBJ2-5
cdr3_aa: CASSLGRGETQYF

clone_size: -
v_call: TRBV19
j_call: TRBJ1-1
cdr3_aa: CASNTDNGALEMNTEAFF

clone_size: -
v_call: TRBV4-3
j_call: TRBJ2-1
cdr3_aa: CASSQAGGGTSYNEQFF

clone_size: once
v_call: TRBV5-1
j_call: TRBJ1-2
cdr3_aa: CASSLGDRQGAANYGYTF

clone_size: -
v_call: TRBV28
j_call: TRBJ2-7
cdr3_aa: CASSPNAGDFNEQYF

clone_size: -
v_call: TRBV5-1
j_call: TRBJ2-1
cdr3_aa: CASSLVSGASNEQFF

clone_size: -
v_call: TRBV18
j_call: TRBJ2-7
cdr3_aa: CASRQDRFDYEQYF

clone_size: -
v_call: TRBV18
j_call: TRBJ1-3
cdr3_aa: CASSPTPEGSGNTIYF

clone_size: -
v_call: TRBV6-2/TRBV6-3
j_call: TRBJ1-1
cdr3_aa: CASSEQGWYTEAFF

clone_size: few
v_call: TRBV7-9
j_call: TRBJ2-7
cdr3_aa: CASSGADSPASYEQYF

clone_size: -
v_call: TRBV18
j_call: TRBJ2-5
cdr3_aa: CASSRTKDGSDSETQYF

clone_size: few
v_call: TRBV19
j_call: TRBJ1-4
cdr3_aa: CASSIQWQANEKLFF

clone_size: -
v_call: TRBV6-5
j_call: TRBJ1-5
cdr3_aa: CASDTGFEPQHF